Given below is one T cell receptor (beta chain) in context. Antigen: not known. The source of the sample is a study of identical twins. Study-wide results and caveats: Beta out-of-frame twin sharing showed a weaker excess.

TCRdb passed the 5' RACE reads through MiXCR, listing each CDR3 protein once. The table records 450,000 to 600,000 distinct CDR3 sequences, 20% to 25% of them present only once. Per the germline V gene, CDR1 is DFQATT and CDR2 is SNEGSKA (reference sequence). The CDR3 length is 16 residues. Trimming at V came to 5 bases and at J to 3 bases, leaving 8 bases not matched to a gene. The data were also submitted as part of a second study, on yellow fever vaccine responses in identical twins.

The TCR comes from a woman aged 18-29 years in good health. Sequencing input: CD4+ T cells sorted from blood. The rearrangement links TRBV20-1 to TRBJ2-2; 11 positions match TRBD2. CDR3 sequence reads: CSAATSGVVYTGELFF. In DNA, the CDR3 is TGCAGTGCTGCGACTAGCGGGGTGGTATACACCGGGGAGCTGTTTTTT.